The rows below give T cell receptor beta chains drawn from one sample of a study of response to subunit inactivated influenza vaccine. TCRdb reprocessed the RT-PCR reads via MiXCR and lists one record per CDR3 protein. The sample holds 650,000 to 800,000 distinct CDR3 sequences, about 15% seen once. This specimen was PBMCs from blood, taken less than 15 days before vaccination. These receptors were taken from a man aged 50-59 years who received an inactivated influenza vaccine. Each CDR3 is given with its conserved first and last residue. A D gene is named only where the DNA matches it firmly. Part of the rows lack a size; the others show once, few, many or a class for expanded clones.

many	TRBV20-1	TRBD2	TRBJ2-1	TGCAGTGCTAGAGAGGGGGGACTACCTCCCAATGAGCAGTTCTTC	CSAREGGLPPNEQFF
-	TRBV27	-	TRBJ2-7	TGTGCCAGCAGTTTTTCACAGGGCGCTCTCCCGTACTTC	CASSFSQGALPYF
-	TRBV12-3/TRBV12-4	-	TRBJ1-2	TGTGCCAGCAGTTTGGACAAGATCGGCTACACCTTC	CASSLDKIGYTF
-	TRBV12-3/TRBV12-4	TRBD2	TRBJ2-5	TGTGCCAGCAGTCTGACTAGCGGGAGTCTCCAAGAGACCCAGTACTTC	CASSLTSGSLQETQYF
few	TRBV7-3	-	TRBJ1-2	TGTGCCAGCAGCCTTGACAGGCTTAATGGCTACACCTTC	CASSLDRLNGYTF
few	TRBV21-1	-	TRBJ2-2	TGTGCCAGAAAACAAGGGACAGGCTCCACCGGGGAGCTGTTTTTT	CARKQGTGSTGELFF
few	TRBV10-2	TRBD2	TRBJ2-1	TGCGCCAGCAACCCAGCGGGGGCCCGTGAGCAGTTCTTC	CASNPAGAREQFF
few	TRBV5-1	-	TRBJ2-1	TGCGCCTGCAGCTTGGCCGCGGGACGGAATGAGCAGTTCTTC	CACSLAAGRNEQFF
-	TRBV7-2	TRBD1	TRBJ2-5	TGTGCCAGCAGCGCACAGACAGGGGGCCTAATGACCCAGTACTTC	CASSAQTGGLMTQYF
-	TRBV20-1	-	TRBJ1-5	TGCAGTGCTGCCCGAGGGGGGAGCAATCAGCCCCAGCATTTT	CSAARGGSNQPQHF